One and the same sample provided the 22 T cell receptor beta chains below, sequenced in a study of early T cells in non-severe SARS-CoV-2 infection. TCRdb re-derived calls from the 5' RACE reads in MiXCR, one entry per CDR3 protein. The table has fewer than 55,000 distinct CDR3 sequences, about 9.3% seen once. The specimen was whole blood. The receptors here all came from an adult who was a healthcare worker with PCR-confirmed SARS-CoV-2 infection or an uninfected control (not recorded which).

This clonotype was counted at least ten times. The V call is TRBV20-1, the J call TRBJ2-1; D is undetermined. This CDR3 is 12 amino acids long. Trimming cost V 3 bases and J 2 bases, with 5 bases left between them. CDR1 is DFQATT, CDR2 SNEGSKA, per germline (reference sequence). The DNA of the CDR3 is TGCAGTGCTAGTACCACCTACAATGAGCAGTTCTTC. As protein: CSASTTYNEQFF.

The CDR3 sequence: CASSRSPLAGGDEQYF. The CDR3 DNA reads as TGTGCCAGCAGCCGATCCCCCCTAGCGGGAGGGGACGAGCAGTACTTC. This chain joins TRBV7-2 and TRBJ2-7, with TRBD2 matching 12 bases. The V segment lost 5 bases and the J segment 5 bases; nucleotides outside the gene matches: 10. The CDR3 length is 16 residues. Germline-derived CDR1 and CDR2 are SGHTA and FQGNSA.

In this sample, this clonotype turned up many times. The chain recombines TRBV7-9 with TRBJ2-3; 7 bases fit TRBD2. Germline CDR1 is SEHNR and CDR2 is FQNEAQ (reference sequence). CDR3 size: 20 residues. After removal of 4 bases from V and 6 bases from J, the junction contained 25 bases not matched to a gene. The CDR3, as DNA: TGTGCCAGCAGCTCAACCTCGAGAGGCCAACAGCGGGATATGATCGATACGCAGTATTTT. Its translation is CASSSTSRGQQRDMIDTQYF. Using reference TRBV7-9 and TRBJ2-3 for the parts outside the CDR3, the full variable domain is DTGVSQNPRHKITKRGQNVTFRCDPISEHNRLYWYRQTLGQGPEFLTYFQNEAQLEKSRLLSDRFSAERPKGSFSTLEIQRTEQGDSAMYLCASSSTSRGQQRDMIDTQYFGPGTRLTVL.

This clonotype was seen ten or more times. The chain joins TRBV25-1 to TRBJ2-3, with D perhaps TRBD1 (6 bases). The length of the CDR3 is 18 residues. V lost 1 base and J lost 2, with 19 bases in between. Germline loops: CDR1 MGHDK, CDR2 SYGVNS. The CDR3 spells CASSEFSGPGASTDTQYF. CDR3 sequence (DNA): TGTGCCAGCAGTGAATTCTCCGGGCCAGGGGCTTCCACAGATACGCAGTATTTT.

This clonotype was seen a handful of times. The chain recombines TRBV7-9 with TRBJ1-2; D remains unclear. V lost 1 base and J lost 6, with 15 bases in between. This CDR3 region has 15 residues. The germline V gene has CDR1 SEHNR and CDR2 FQNEAQ (reference sequence). The DNA of the CDR3 is TGTGCCAGCAGCTTAGAGCCGGGGTTAGCGGATGGCTACACCTTC. Encoded protein: CASSLEPGLADGYTF.

The V gene is TRBV27, the J gene TRBJ2-7, with TRBD1 matching over 8 bases. In germline, CDR1 is MNHEY, CDR2 SMNVEV (reference sequence). The CDR3 is 16 residues long. Germline trimming cut 11 bases from V and 6 bases from J; bases unmatched to any gene: 21. The CDR3 DNA sequence: TGTGCCCTACTCAGCCGATTAATCAGGGGGCCGTCCGAGCAGTACTTC. It codes for CALLSRLIRGPSEQYF.

The genes are TRBV28 and TRBJ2-5; maybe TRBD2 (5 bases). V was clipped by 6 bases and J by 0 bases, with 17 bases between them. In germline, CDR1 is MDHEN, CDR2 SYDVKM. The CDR3 contains 16 residues. The CDR3 here is CASRHRSRGYQETQYF. CDR3 sequence (DNA): TGTGCCAGCAGACATAGATCAAGAGGGTACCAAGAGACCCAGTACTTC.

V gene TRBV20-1 combines with J gene TRBJ2-7, with TRBD2 matching over 8 bases. Germline values: CDR1 DFQATT, CDR2 SNEGSKA (reference sequence). The CDR3 consists of 14 residues. Unmatched junction bases numbered 9, after V lost 5 bases and J lost 3 bases. CDR3 nucleotides: TGCAGTGCTGGGATTAGCGGGGCTTTCTACGAGCAGTACTTC. It specifies CSAGISGAFYEQYF.

This clonotype was recorded at least ten times. The rearrangement uses TRBV19 and TRBJ1-4; D might be TRBD1 (5 bases). Germline assignment: CDR1 LNHDA and CDR2 SQIVND (reference sequence). Trimming left V 5 bases short and J 10 bases short, with 14 bases between. The CDR3 extends over 13 amino acids. CDR3 residues: CASSGDPPGKLFF. The CDR3 DNA follows: TGTGCCAGTAGTGGGGACCCACCCGGAAAACTGTTTTTT.

This clonotype was seen many times. This chain links TRBV5-1 with TRBJ2-3; D call uncertain. The V end lost 1 base, the J end lost 3 bases, and 12 bases lay between the germline ends. Germline values: CDR1 SGHRS, CDR2 YFSETQ. The CDR3 is 15 residues long. CDR3: CASSLIDDATDTQYF. The CDR3 DNA follows: TGCGCCAGCAGCTTGATAGACGACGCTACAGATACGCAGTATTTT.

This chain uses TRBV27 with TRBJ1-1, with 12 bases aligning to TRBD1. CDR1 MNHEY and CDR2 SMNVEV come from the germline V gene (reference sequence). V was clipped by 5 bases and J by 1 base; unmatched bases: 11. The CDR3 extends over 18 amino acids. The CDR3 spells CASSLGPGQGARNTEAFF. DNA of the CDR3: TGTGCCAGCAGTCTGGGTCCGGGACAGGGGGCGCGGAACACTGAAGCTTTCTTT.

This clonotype was recorded at least ten times. CDR3 region: CASRNQDSSGANVLTF. Here the CDR3 DNA reads TGTGCCAGTAGGAACCAGGACAGCTCTGGGGCCAACGTCCTGACTTTC. The chain uses TRBV19 and TRBJ2-6; tentatively, D is TRBD1 (6 bases). Trimming pared 6 bases from V and 0 bases from J, leaving 12 bases between. In germline, CDR1 is LNHDA, CDR2 SQIVND (reference sequence). The CDR3 runs to 16 residues.

This clonotype was counted at least ten times. The chain joins TRBV7-8 to TRBJ2-1, with D unclear. CDR1 SGHVS and CDR2 FQNEAQ come from the germline V gene. Trimming removed 5 bases at V and 2 bases at J, with 13 bases between. This CDR3 spans 15 amino acids. The CDR3 coding sequence is TGTGCCAGCAGCCTTTCGCCAGGCACCTACAATGAGCAGTTCTTC. Its translation: CASSLSPGTYNEQFF. Together with reference TRBV7-8 and TRBJ2-1, the CDR3 gives the full variable domain: GAGVSQSPRYKVAKRGQDVALRCDPISGHVSLFWYQQALGQGPEFLTYFQNEAQLDKSGLPSDRFFAERPEGSVSTLKIQRTQQEDSAVYLCASSLSPGTYNEQFFGPGTRLTVL.

In this sample, this clonotype turned up many times. This sequence joins TRBV10-1 and TRBJ2-1; 15 bases agree with TRBD2. The V gene's germline CDR1 is WNHNN and CDR2 SYGVQD (reference sequence). CDR3 size: 16 residues. The V and J ends lost 6 bases and 9 bases, in that order; junction bases with no gene match: 9. CDR3 in amino acids: CASSLGLAGGNGEQFF. The CDR3 DNA sequence: TGCGCCAGCAGCTTGGGACTAGCGGGGGGCAACGGTGAGCAGTTCTTC.

This clonotype was seen at least ten times. The gene calls are TRBV5-5 and TRBJ1-6; TRBD1 matches at 8 bases. The junction had 11 bases not matched to a gene; V was cut back by 2 bases and J by 10 bases. The germline V gene has CDR1 SGHKS and CDR2 YYEKEE (reference sequence). The CDR3 spans 16 residues. The CDR3 region is CASSLLRTGRESPLHF. CDR3 nucleotide sequence: TGTGCCAGCAGCTTACTCCGGACAGGGAGGGAATCACCCCTCCACTTT.

This clonotype was seen a handful of times. The junction does not match germline at one end; this may be a read error. The V and J genes are TRBV29-1 and TRBJ2-3; TRBD2 is a possible D gene (5 bases). The CDR3 has 14 amino acids. Per the germline V gene, CDR1 is SQVTM and CDR2 is ANQGSEA. Written as DNA, the CDR3 is TGTAGCGTTGATGAGCCTGCAGGCACAGATACGCAGTATTTT. It yields the protein CSVDEPAGTDTQYF.

J is TRBJ2-7 and V is TRBV5-1; possibly TRBD2 for D (5 bases). The ends were cut back, 0 bases at V and 3 bases at J, with 13 bases in the middle. CDR3 length equals 15 residues. Germline V gene lookup returns CDR1 SGHRS and CDR2 YFSETQ. Here the CDR3 reads CASSLDGGSLYEQYF. CDR3 DNA: TGCGCCAGCAGCTTGGATGGAGGTTCCCTCTACGAGCAGTACTTC.

In its sample, this clonotype was seen a few times. Its ends do not fully match the called genes, so a read error is possible. The gene calls are TRBV28 and TRBJ1-4, with 9 positions matching TRBD1. The CDR3 has 12 residues. Germline-derived CDR1 and CDR2 are MDHEN and SYDVKM. CDR3 residues: CASSHYAGTGTF. CDR3 coding DNA: TGTGCCAGCAGTCACTATGCCGGGACAGGGACTTTT.

This clonotype was seen a handful of times. The chain employs TRBV2 and TRBJ2-7; 8 nucleotides align to TRBD2. The CDR3 runs to 16 residues. Germline V CDR1 and CDR2: SNHLY, FYNNEI. J was trimmed by 4 bases and V by 5 bases; bases with no gene match: 13. DNA for the CDR3: TGTGCCAGCAGTCCTGGACTAGCCCTCGGAATGTACGAGCAGTACTTC. It yields the protein CASSPGLALGMYEQYF.

This clonotype was recorded many times. The chain carries TRBV20-1 and TRBJ1-2; no clear D. V lost 1 base to trimming and J lost 1 base, with 13 bases between them. Germline V gene sequence: CDR1 DFQATT, CDR2 SNEGSKA (reference sequence). The CDR3 sequence is 15 residues long. Here the CDR3 reads CSARGAGDRNYGYTF. CDR3 bases: TGCAGTGCTAGAGGTGCCGGAGACCGTAACTATGGCTACACCTTC.

This clonotype has at least ten counts. The genes are TRBV6-5 and TRBJ2-2; D not resolved. The CDR3 has 16 residues. V lost 1 base, J lost 0 bases, and 9 bases lay in between. Germline values: CDR1 MNHEY, CDR2 SVGAGI. CDR3 sequence reads: CASSYFVSSNTGELFF. CDR3 bases: TGTGCCAGCAGTTACTTTGTGTCATCGAACACCGGGGAGCTGTTTTTT.

This clonotype was counted many times. The V gene is TRBV7-8, the J gene TRBJ2-2; 11 bases map to TRBD2. The germline gives CDR1 SGHVS, CDR2 FQNEAQ. J gave up 4 bases and V 2 bases, and 6 bases lay outside the gene matches. The length of the CDR3 is 17 residues. The CDR3 coding sequence is TGTGCCAGCAGCTTAAGTAGCGGGAGGGGAAGCACCGGGGAGCTGTTTTTT. It yields the protein CASSLSSGRGSTGELFF.